Described below is a single TCR beta chain sequence and its context. Its specific antigen is unknown. Per-base qualities were not stored, and no clone one base away is much larger. The data derive from a study of T cells in localized non-small cell lung cancer (dated by TCRdb to 2018 to 2020). For context, the study as a whole: Comparing tumors with uninvolved tumor-adjacent lungs, the study looked at the T cell repertoires of 236 patients with early-stage NSCLC. The cohort comprised around 250 treatment-naïve NSCLC patients with resected, localized lung tumors. Of the NSCLC patients, around 140 were male and approximately 110 were female, and the mean age was approximately 69 years.

For CDR1 and CDR2, the germline V gene (reference sequence) lists LNHDA and SQIVND. Trimming removed 7 bases from V and 9 bases from J; the gene matches leave 12 bases unexplained. The CDR3 contains 15 residues, cysteine and phenylalanine counted. Of the read, only the CDR3 DNA is kept; its 45 bases are in frame from base 1. Broader findings and caveats from the paper: Because of the exploratory design, TCR variables were selected using unadjusted p-values without false-discovery rate correction. A median of approximately 53 of the top 100 tumor clones turned up in the paired uninvolved adjacent lung, and fewer than 35 of those clones also ranked among the top 100 of that same adjacent lung. Uninvolved tumor-adjacent lung showed the highest T cell clonality, higher than tumor, which suggests more focused antigenic responses in the uninvolved tumor-adjacent lung. Higher blood T cell density associated with longer overall survival, while higher adjacent-lung clonality associated with shorter survival. Because multi-region tumor sequencing was not performed, intratumor heterogeneity could not be ruled out.

At diagnosis, tumor, uninvolved tumor-adjacent lung and peripheral blood were collected and then preserved as a mix of FFPE and fresh-frozen material. For TCR repertoire profiling, blood samples were analyzed as peripheral blood mononuclear cells. The immunoSEQ Assay was used to sequence TCR beta CDR3 regions from DNA. Per the original workflow: T cell density was computed as TCR beta template counts normalized to usable DNA estimated by amplifying housekeeping genes. Richness was estimated using the preseqR package, with extrapolation to 400,000 templates for PBMC samples and to 120,000 templates for tissue samples. Clonality was defined by subtracting Pielou's evenness from one. Tissue-enriched TCRs were identified through differential abundance testing performed on productive amino-acid clonotypes, with a minimum total count of 5 and an alpha of 0.1. The Jaccard Index and the Morisita Overlap Index were used to measure repertoire overlap between compartments. GLIPH grouped TCR beta CDR3s together with public tetramer-defined viral CDR3s, and a viral motif had to include at least three viral sequences and show V-gene enrichment. TCRdb took over this immuneACCESS table, retaining in-frame rearrangements with V and J assigned. Such tables are incomplete; in checked studies, under half of the missing clones stem from an unresolved V gene, and the remainder is unexplained. That table is the source of V, J and clone size, and D and trimming were worked out from the DNA. This sample lists 20,000 to 25,000 clones; roughly nine tenths were detected once. Together, the top ten hold about an eighth of the sample.

This TCR derives from a male donor older than 55 with stage I lung adenocarcinoma. The sequences come from peripheral blood, collected before any cancer treatment. The chain employs TRBV19 and TRBJ2-1, with TRBD2 matching 10 junction bases. The DNA sequence is as follows: TGTGCCAGTAAAGTAGCTAGCGGGAGTGGTGGTGAGCAGTTCTTC. Its translation is CASKVASGSGGEQFF.